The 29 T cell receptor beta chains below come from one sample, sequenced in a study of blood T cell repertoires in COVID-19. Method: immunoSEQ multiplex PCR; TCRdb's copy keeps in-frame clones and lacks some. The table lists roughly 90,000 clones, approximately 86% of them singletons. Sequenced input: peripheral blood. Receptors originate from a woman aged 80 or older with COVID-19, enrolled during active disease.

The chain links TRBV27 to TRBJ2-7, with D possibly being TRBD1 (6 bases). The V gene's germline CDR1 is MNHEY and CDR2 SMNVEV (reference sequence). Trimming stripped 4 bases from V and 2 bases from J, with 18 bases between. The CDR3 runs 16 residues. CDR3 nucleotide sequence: TGTGCCAGCAGTTCAGCACCGGGACACTATGCCTACGAGCAGTACTTC. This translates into CASSSAPGHYAYEQYF.

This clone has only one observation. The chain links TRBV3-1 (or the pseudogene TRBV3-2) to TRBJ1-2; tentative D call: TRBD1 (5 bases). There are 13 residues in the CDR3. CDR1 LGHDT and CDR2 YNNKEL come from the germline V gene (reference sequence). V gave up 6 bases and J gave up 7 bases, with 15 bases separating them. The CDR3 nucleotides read TGTGCCAGCAGTCTAGCGGGGGGTGGTGGCTACACCTTC. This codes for CASSLAGGGGYTF.

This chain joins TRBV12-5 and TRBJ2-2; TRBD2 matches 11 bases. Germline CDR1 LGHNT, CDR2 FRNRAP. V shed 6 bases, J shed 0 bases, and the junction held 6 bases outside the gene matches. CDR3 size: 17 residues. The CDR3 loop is CASGRGLAATNTGELFF. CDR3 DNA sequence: TGTGCTAGTGGCCGGGGACTAGCGGCTACGAACACCGGGGAGCTGTTTTTT. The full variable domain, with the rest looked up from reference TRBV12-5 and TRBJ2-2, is DARVTQTPRHKVTEMGQEVTMRCQPILGHNTVFWYRQTMMQGLELLAYFRNRAPLDDSGMPKDRFSAEMPDATLATLKIQPSEPRDSAVYFCASGRGLAATNTGELFFGEGSRLTVL.

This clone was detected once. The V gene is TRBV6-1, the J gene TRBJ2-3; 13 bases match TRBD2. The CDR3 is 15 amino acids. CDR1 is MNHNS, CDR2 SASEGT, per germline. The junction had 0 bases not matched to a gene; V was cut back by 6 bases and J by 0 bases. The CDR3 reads CASRGLAGSTDTQYF. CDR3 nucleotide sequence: TGTGCCAGCAGGGGACTAGCGGGAAGCACAGATACGCAGTATTTT.

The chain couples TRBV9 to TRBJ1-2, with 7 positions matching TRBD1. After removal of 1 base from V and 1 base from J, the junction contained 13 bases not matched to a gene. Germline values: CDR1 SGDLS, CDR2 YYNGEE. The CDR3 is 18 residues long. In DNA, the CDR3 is TGTGCCAGCAGCGTACTCCGGGACAGCTCGTTCCGTAACTATGGCTACACCTTC. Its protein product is CASSVLRDSSFRNYGYTF.

The CDR3 DNA reads as TGTGCCAGCAGCTTAAGTTTAGCGACAGGAGGTTTCTTTGTAGAGACCCAGTACTTC. Its translation is CASSLSLATGGFFVETQYF. This chain joins TRBV7-9 and TRBJ2-5; a weak D match, TRBD1 (6 bases). The CDR3 has 19 residues. The germline V and J ends were trimmed by 2 bases and 4 bases, with 26 bases remaining between them. Germline V lookup: CDR1 SEHNR, CDR2 FQNEAQ (reference sequence).

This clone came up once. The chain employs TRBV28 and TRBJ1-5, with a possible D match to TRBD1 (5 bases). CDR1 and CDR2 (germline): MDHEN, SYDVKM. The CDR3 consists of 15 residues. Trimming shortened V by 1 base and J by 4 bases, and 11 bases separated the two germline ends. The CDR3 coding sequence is TGTGCCAGCAGTTTATCGGGGGGGGGTAATCAGCCCCAGCATTTT. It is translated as CASSLSGGGNQPQHF.

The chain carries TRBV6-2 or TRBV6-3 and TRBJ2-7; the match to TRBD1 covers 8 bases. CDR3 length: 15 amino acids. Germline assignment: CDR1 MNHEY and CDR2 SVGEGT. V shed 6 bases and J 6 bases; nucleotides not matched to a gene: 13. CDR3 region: CASSRQGLESGEQYF. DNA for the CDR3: TGTGCCAGCAGCCGACAGGGGCTCGAAAGTGGCGAGCAGTACTTC.

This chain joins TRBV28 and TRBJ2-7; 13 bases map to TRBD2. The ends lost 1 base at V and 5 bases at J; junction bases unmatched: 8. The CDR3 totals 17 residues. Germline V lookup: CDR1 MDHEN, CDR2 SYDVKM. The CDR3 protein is CASSLLRLAGGRDEQYF. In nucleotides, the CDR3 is TGTGCCAGCAGTTTATTAAGACTAGCGGGAGGTCGGGACGAGCAGTACTTC.

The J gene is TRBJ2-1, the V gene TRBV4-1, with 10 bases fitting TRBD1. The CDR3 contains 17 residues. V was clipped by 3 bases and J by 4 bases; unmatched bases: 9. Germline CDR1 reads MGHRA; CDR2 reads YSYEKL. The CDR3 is CASSHVVGTGAYNEQFF. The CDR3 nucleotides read TGCGCCAGCAGCCATGTTGTTGGGACAGGGGCGTACAATGAGCAGTTCTTC.

The CDR3 bases are TGTGCCAGCAGCTTGGACAATCCCGGGGAGCTGTTTTTT. It encodes CASSLDNPGELFF. The chain links TRBV6-4 to TRBJ2-2; tentatively, D is TRBD1 (5 bases). Looked up from germline, CDR1 is MRHNA and CDR2 is SNTAGT. This CDR3 contains 13 residues. V lost 6 bases to trimming and J lost 6 bases, with 11 bases between them.

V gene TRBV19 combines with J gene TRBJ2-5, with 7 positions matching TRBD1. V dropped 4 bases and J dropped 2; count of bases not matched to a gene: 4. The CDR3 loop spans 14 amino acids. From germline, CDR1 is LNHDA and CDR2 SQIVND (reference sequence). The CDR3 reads CASSSPGQQETQYF. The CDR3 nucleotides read TGTGCCAGTAGTAGCCCGGGACAGCAAGAGACCCAGTACTTC.

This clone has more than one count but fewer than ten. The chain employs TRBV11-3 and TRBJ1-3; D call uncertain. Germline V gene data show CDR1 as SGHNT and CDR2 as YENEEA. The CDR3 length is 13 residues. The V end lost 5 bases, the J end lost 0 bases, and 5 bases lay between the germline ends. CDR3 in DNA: TGTGCCAGCAGCGAGGTCTCTGGAAACACCATATATTTT. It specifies CASSEVSGNTIYF.

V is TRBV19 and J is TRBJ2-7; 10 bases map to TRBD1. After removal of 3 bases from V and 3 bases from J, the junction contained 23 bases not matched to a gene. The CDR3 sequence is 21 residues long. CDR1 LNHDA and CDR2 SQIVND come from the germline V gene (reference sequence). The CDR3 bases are TGTGCCAGTAGTATTAGAAGGGGACCGGGACAGGGGCCGGGATACCTCTACGAGCAGTACTTC. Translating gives CASSIRRGPGQGPGYLYEQYF. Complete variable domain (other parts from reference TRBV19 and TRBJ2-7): DGGITQSPKYLFRKEGQNVTLSCEQNLNHDAMYWYRQDPGQGLRLIYYSQIVNDFQKGDIAEGYSVSREKKESFPLTVTSAQKNPTAFYLCASSIRRGPGQGPGYLYEQYFGPGTRLTVT.

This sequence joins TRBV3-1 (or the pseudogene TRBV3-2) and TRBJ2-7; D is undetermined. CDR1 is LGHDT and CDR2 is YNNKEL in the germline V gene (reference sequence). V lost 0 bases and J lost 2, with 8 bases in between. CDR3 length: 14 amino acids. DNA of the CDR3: TGTGCCAGCAGCCAAGACAGACACACCTACGAGCAGTACTTC. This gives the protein CASSQDRHTYEQYF.

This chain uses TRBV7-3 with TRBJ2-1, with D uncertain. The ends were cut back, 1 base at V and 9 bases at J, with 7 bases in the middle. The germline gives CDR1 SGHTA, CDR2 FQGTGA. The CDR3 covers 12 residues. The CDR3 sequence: CASSLSFSEQFF. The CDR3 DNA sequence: TGTGCCAGCAGCTTAAGTTTCTCTGAGCAGTTCTTC.

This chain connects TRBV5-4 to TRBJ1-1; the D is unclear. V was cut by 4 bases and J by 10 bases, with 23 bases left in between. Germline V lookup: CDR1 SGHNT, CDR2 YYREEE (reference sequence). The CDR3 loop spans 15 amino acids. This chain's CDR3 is CASSTDRTRRVTAFF. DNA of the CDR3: TGTGCCAGCAGCACCGATCGCACTCGGAGGGTGACAGCTTTCTTT.

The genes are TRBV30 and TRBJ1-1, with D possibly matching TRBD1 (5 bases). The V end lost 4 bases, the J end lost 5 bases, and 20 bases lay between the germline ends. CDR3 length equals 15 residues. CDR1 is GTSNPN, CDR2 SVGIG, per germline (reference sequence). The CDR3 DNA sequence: TGTGCCTGGAAAGCCTTAGAGGGCCGGGGGACTGAAGCTTTCTTT. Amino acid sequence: CAWKALEGRGTEAFF.

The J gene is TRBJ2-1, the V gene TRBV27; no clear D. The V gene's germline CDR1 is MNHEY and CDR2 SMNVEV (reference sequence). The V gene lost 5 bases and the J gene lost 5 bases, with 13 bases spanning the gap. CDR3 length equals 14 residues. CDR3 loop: CASSMTRLNNEQFF. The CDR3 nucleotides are TGTGCCAGCAGTATGACCCGACTGAACAATGAGCAGTTCTTC.

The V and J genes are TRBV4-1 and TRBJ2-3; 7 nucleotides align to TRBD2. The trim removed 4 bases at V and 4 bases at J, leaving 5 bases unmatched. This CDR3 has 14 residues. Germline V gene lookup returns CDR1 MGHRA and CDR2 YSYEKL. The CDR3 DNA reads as TGCGCCAGCAGCCCCTGGGAGGGATCAGATACGCAGTATTTT. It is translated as CASSPWEGSDTQYF.

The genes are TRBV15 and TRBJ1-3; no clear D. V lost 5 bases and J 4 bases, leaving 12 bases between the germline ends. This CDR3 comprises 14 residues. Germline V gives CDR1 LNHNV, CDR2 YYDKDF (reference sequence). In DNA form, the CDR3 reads TGTGCCACCAGCGAAAGTGAGCCCGGAAACACCATATATTTT. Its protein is CATSESEPGNTIYF.

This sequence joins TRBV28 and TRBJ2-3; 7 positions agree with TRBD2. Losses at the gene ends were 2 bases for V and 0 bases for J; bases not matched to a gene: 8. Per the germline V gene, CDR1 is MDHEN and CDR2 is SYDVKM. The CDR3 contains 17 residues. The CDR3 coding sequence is TGTGCCAGCAGTTTAGCCTCGAGCGGGGCTAGCACAGATACGCAGTATTTT. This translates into CASSLASSGASTDTQYF.

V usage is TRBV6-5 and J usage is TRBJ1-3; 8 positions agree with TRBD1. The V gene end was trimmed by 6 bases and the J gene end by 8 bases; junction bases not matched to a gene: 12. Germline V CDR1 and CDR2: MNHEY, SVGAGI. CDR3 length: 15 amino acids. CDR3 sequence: CASRAVGQGLYTIYF. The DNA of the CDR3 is TGTGCCAGCAGGGCCGTCGGACAGGGTTTGTACACCATATATTTT.

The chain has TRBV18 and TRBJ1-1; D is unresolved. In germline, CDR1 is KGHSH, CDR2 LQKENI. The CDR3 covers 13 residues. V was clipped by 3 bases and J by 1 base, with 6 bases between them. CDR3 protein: CASSPTPNTEAFF. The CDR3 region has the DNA TGTGCCAGCTCACCTACACCGAACACTGAAGCTTTCTTT.

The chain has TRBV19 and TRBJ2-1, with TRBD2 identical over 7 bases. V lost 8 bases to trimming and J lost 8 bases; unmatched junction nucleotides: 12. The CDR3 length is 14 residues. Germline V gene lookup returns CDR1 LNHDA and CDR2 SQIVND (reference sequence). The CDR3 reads CASCPGGGLDEQFF. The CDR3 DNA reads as TGTGCCAGTTGTCCGGGGGGAGGACTCGATGAGCAGTTCTTC.

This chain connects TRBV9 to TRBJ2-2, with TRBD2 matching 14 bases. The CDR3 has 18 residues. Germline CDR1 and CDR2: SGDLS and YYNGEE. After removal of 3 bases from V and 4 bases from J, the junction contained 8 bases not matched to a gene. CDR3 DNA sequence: TGTGCCAGCAGCGCGGGGACTAGCGGGAGAATAATCACCGGGGAGCTGTTTTTT. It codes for CASSAGTSGRIITGELFF. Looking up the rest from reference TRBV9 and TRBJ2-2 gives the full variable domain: DSGVTQTPKHLITATGQRVTLRCSPRSGDLSVYWYQQSLDQGLQFLIQYYNGEERAKGNILERFSAQQFPDLHSELNLSSLELGDSALYFCASSAGTSGRIITGELFFGEGSRLTVL.

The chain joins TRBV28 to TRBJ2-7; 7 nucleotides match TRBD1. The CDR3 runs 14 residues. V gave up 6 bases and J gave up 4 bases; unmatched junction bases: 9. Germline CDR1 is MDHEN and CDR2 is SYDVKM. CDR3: CASRTGSTGYEQYF. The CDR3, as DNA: TGTGCCAGCAGGACAGGGTCCACGGGGTACGAGCAGTACTTC.

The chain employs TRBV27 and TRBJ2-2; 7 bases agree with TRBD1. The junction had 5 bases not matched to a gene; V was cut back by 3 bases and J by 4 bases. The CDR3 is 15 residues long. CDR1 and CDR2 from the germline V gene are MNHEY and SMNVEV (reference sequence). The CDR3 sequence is CASSLYRGSTGELFF. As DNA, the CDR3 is TGTGCCAGCAGTTTGTACAGGGGATCCACCGGGGAGCTGTTTTTT.

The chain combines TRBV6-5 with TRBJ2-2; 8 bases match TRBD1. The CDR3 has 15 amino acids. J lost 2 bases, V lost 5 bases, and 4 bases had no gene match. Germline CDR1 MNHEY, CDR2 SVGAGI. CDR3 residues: CASSRQGINTGELFF. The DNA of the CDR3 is TGTGCCAGCAGTAGACAGGGGATTAACACCGGGGAGCTGTTTTTT.